This entry concerns a single T cell receptor (beta chain). Its target is not known. The data were taken from a study of cytomegalovirus exposure and HLA in healthy donors. In the study overall: The 666 first-cohort repertoires shared a platform with the approximately 120 validation repertoires, as reported in a later analysis. Study-wide findings and caveats: The study labeled under 200 TCR beta chains cytomegalovirus-associated.

Per germline, CDR1 SGHAT and CDR2 FQNNGV. V shed 5 bases and J 4 bases; nucleotides not matched to a gene: 6. CDR3 size: 16 residues. Libraries were prepared by immunoSEQ multiplex PCR; TCRdb keeps only in-frame clonotypes and omits some of them. The sample holds 90,000 to 130,000 clones, approximately 86% seen once. The donors were part of the validation cohort of 120 subjects. That cohort was separate from the first cohort, which comprised 500 to 700 subjects. The sample taken for sequencing was PBMCs. The clonotype was recovered from a woman aged 18-35 years in good health and CMV-seronegative. The chain recombines TRBV11-2 with TRBJ1-4; 11 bases are a match to TRBD1. The CDR3 sequence: CASSTDRGRGNEKLFF. The CDR3 bases are TGTGCCAGCAGCACGGACAGGGGGCGCGGTAATGAAAAACTGTTTTTT.